Each of the 10 T cell receptor beta chains below was sequenced from the same sample in a study of OX40 agonist ivuxolimab in advanced cancers. Method: immunoSEQ multiplex PCR; TCRdb's copy keeps in-frame clones and lacks some. The table shows some 85,000 clones, with more than 85% occurring only once. The source was CD4+ or CD8+ T cells sorted from blood, collected in a trial of the OX40 agonist ivuxolimab. The receptors here all came from an adult with an advanced solid tumor such as melanoma, head and neck, liver or kidney cancer.

This chain connects TRBV19 to TRBJ1-5; the D gene is possibly TRBD1 (5 bases). Trimming removed 7 bases at V and 3 bases at J, with 13 bases between. Germline V CDR1 and CDR2: LNHDA, SQIVND (reference sequence). The CDR3 is 14 residues long. The CDR3 DNA follows: TGTGCCAGTACGGTCGGGGACTCCAATCAGCCCCAGCATTTT. Translating it yields CASTVGDSNQPQHF.

The chain employs TRBV7-2 and TRBJ1-3; D might be TRBD1 (5 bases). The V gene lost 7 bases and the J gene lost 0 bases, with 13 bases spanning the gap. The CDR3 is 15 residues long. In germline, CDR1 is SGHTA, CDR2 FQGNSA. The CDR3 loop is CASTRDVSSGNTIYF. The CDR3 DNA sequence: TGTGCCAGCACCCGGGACGTGAGCTCTGGAAACACCATATATTTT.

The chain carries TRBV30 and TRBJ2-7; TRBD2 matches 7 bases. Germline assignment: CDR1 GTSNPN and CDR2 SVGIG (reference sequence). V trimming: 2 bases; J trimming: 5 bases; junction bases outside the gene matches: 21. The CDR3 sequence is 18 residues long. CDR3 bases: TGTGCCTGGAGTAGTTGGGCTAGCGGCTCGAGGAGGTTCCACGAGCAGTACTTC. Amino acids: CAWSSWASGSRRFHEQYF.

This sequence joins TRBV30 and TRBJ1-2; possible D gene TRBD1, 5 bases. The germline gives CDR1 GTSNPN, CDR2 SVGIG (reference sequence). V lost 4 bases and J lost 8, with 17 bases in between. The CDR3 consists of 13 residues. The CDR3 nucleotides read TGTGCCTGGAAACAAGCGGGGGGACGGGGCTACACCTTC. It codes for CAWKQAGGRGYTF.

This chain uses TRBV5-6 with TRBJ1-1, with TRBD1 as a possible D gene (5 bases). The germline V gene has CDR1 SGHDT and CDR2 YYEEEE. V shed 4 bases and J shed 5 bases, with 12 bases lying between them. The length of the CDR3 is 13 residues. DNA of the CDR3: TGTGCCAGCAGCAGGAGGGGTTTGACTGAAGCTTTCTTT. Translating it yields CASSRRGLTEAFF.

This rearrangement joins TRBV7-8 to TRBJ2-7, with TRBD2 identical over 8 bases. From germline, CDR1 is SGHVS and CDR2 FQNEAQ. The CDR3 totals 14 residues. Losses at the gene ends were 6 bases for V and 0 bases for J; bases not matched to a gene: 4. The CDR3 is CASSSLAASYEQYF. CDR3 sequence (DNA): TGTGCCAGCAGTTCACTAGCGGCCTCCTACGAGCAGTACTTC.

V gene TRBV30 combines with J gene TRBJ2-7, with 10 bases fitting TRBD1. Trimming removed 3 bases from V and 6 bases from J; junction bases left unmatched: 2. Germline lookup yields CDR1 GTSNPN and CDR2 SVGIG (reference sequence). The CDR3 contains 12 residues. CDR3 in DNA: TGTGCCTGGAGCTGGGACAGGGGCGAGCAGTACTTC. It translates to CAWSWDRGEQYF.

This chain uses TRBV19 with TRBJ1-5, with D possibly being TRBD1 (6 bases). V gave up 6 bases and J gave up 0 bases, with 15 bases separating them. CDR1 is LNHDA and CDR2 is SQIVND in the germline V gene (reference sequence). CDR3 length equals 16 residues. CDR3 sequence: CASRETGFGSNQPQHF. The CDR3 DNA follows: TGTGCCAGTAGGGAAACAGGGTTTGGTAGCAATCAGCCCCAGCATTTT.

The rearrangement uses TRBV18 and TRBJ2-7, with 9 bases matching TRBD2. The V and J ends lost 3 bases and 3 bases, in that order; junction bases with no gene match: 9. CDR3 length: 16 residues. Germline V gene data show CDR1 as KGHSH and CDR2 as LQKENI. CDR3 bases: TGTGCCAGCTCACCCAGGGGAGCGGGAGGAAACTACGAGCAGTACTTC. Translating gives CASSPRGAGGNYEQYF.

This chain connects TRBV30 to TRBJ1-5; D is ambiguous. The V end was cut by 8 bases, the J end by 1 base, with 9 bases between. The CDR3 covers 12 residues. The germline gives CDR1 GTSNPN, CDR2 SVGIG (reference sequence). The CDR3 sequence: CAPAWSNQPQHF. The DNA for the CDR3 is TGTGCCCCTGCCTGGAGCAATCAGCCCCAGCATTTT.